This T cell receptor (beta chain) was retrieved from a study of response to subunit inactivated influenza vaccine. Overall study results and limits: Authors suggested that a seasonal influenza vaccination recruits few new T cells each time.

V dropped 4 bases and J dropped 4; count of bases not matched to a gene: 6. There are 15 residues in the CDR3. CDR1 SEHNR and CDR2 FQNEAQ come from the germline V gene (reference sequence). About this clonotype itself: Its antigen is not known.

TCRdb recomputed calls from the RT-PCR reads with MiXCR, one row per CDR3 protein. Among 650,000 to 800,000 distinct CDR3 sequences, around 13% were seen once, and the ten largest hold less than 9%. Sequenced here: PBMCs from blood, sampled around two weeks before vaccination. The rearrangement joins TRBV7-9 to TRBJ2-7, with 11 bases identical to TRBD1. The sequence was collected from a man aged 50-60 years who received an inactivated influenza vaccine. This CDR3 reads CASSYPDRGLYEQYF. In nucleotides, the CDR3 is TGTGCCAGCAGCTACCCGGACAGGGGGCTGTACGAGCAGTACTTC.